The rows below give T cell receptor beta chains drawn from one sample of a study of technical replicates of blood from a handful of donors. TCRdb keeps only in-frame clones here, not all; method: immunoSEQ multiplex PCR. The sample consists of some 74,000 clones, roughly 92% of them appearing once. Sequenced: T cells isolated from PBMCs. These receptors were obtained from a human donor in good health. Both conserved end residues are part of each CDR3. Each record gives: clone size, J gene, V gene, D gene, CDR3 protein, CDR3 DNA. D genes are given only for firm matches. Rows may omit the clone size; those that give it use once, few, many or a size class.

clone_size: once; j_call: TRBJ1-5; v_call: TRBV4-2; d_call: TRBD1; cdr3_aa: CASSQDSASQGFDQPQHF; cdr3_nt: TGTGCCAGCAGCCAAGATTCGGCCTCACAGGGGTTCGATCAGCCCCAGCATTTT
clone_size: .; j_call: TRBJ2-7; v_call: TRBV4-1; d_call: TRBD2; cdr3_aa: CASSQGSSGSSYEQYF; cdr3_nt: TGCGCCAGCAGCCAAGGGTCTAGCGGGAGCTCCTACGAGCAGTACTTC
clone_size: few; j_call: TRBJ2-1; v_call: TRBV2; d_call: .; cdr3_aa: CASSGVGGLEQFF; cdr3_nt: TGTGCCAGCAGTGGAGTAGGGGGTTTGGAACAGTTCTTC
clone_size: .; j_call: TRBJ2-1; v_call: TRBV7-9; d_call: .; cdr3_aa: CASSPTQGSNEQFF; cdr3_nt: TGTGCCAGCAGCCCGACCCAGGGGTCCAATGAGCAGTTCTTC
clone_size: .; j_call: TRBJ2-3; v_call: TRBV7-2; d_call: TRBD2; cdr3_aa: CASSLLAGGLADTQYF; cdr3_nt: TGTGCCAGCAGCTTACTGGCGGGAGGGCTGGCAGATACGCAGTATTTT
clone_size: .; j_call: TRBJ2-3; v_call: TRBV10-1; d_call: TRBD2; cdr3_aa: CASSGEGLAGGPGTDTQYF; cdr3_nt: TGCGCCAGCAGTGGAGAAGGGCTAGCGGGAGGGCCCGGCACAGATACGCAGTATTTT
clone_size: .; j_call: TRBJ1-2; v_call: TRBV5-1; d_call: .; cdr3_aa: CASSLTGKEGYTF; cdr3_nt: TGCGCCAGCAGCTTGACAGGAAAGGAAGGCTACACCTTC
clone_size: .; j_call: TRBJ1-3; v_call: TRBV15; d_call: TRBD1; cdr3_aa: CATSRPGQGRSGNTIYF; cdr3_nt: TGTGCCACCAGCAGACCGGGACAGGGTCGATCTGGAAACACCATATATTTT
clone_size: .; j_call: TRBJ2-1; v_call: TRBV29-1; d_call: .; cdr3_aa: CCAGAYNEQFF; cdr3_nt: TGCTGTGCAGGGGCCTACAATGAGCAGTTCTTC
clone_size: .; j_call: TRBJ2-7; v_call: TRBV19; d_call: .; cdr3_aa: CASSQSSGYEQYF; cdr3_nt: TGTGCCAGTAGCCAATCTTCCGGCTACGAGCAGTACTTC
clone_size: .; j_call: TRBJ2-3; v_call: TRBV6-1; d_call: TRBD1; cdr3_aa: CASAWETGATDTQYF; cdr3_nt: TGTGCCAGCGCCTGGGAGACAGGGGCAACAGATACGCAGTATTTT
clone_size: .; j_call: TRBJ2-5; v_call: TRBV6-5; d_call: .; cdr3_aa: CASRNQWPETQYF; cdr3_nt: TGTGCCAGCAGGAACCAGTGGCCAGAGACCCAGTACTTC
clone_size: .; j_call: TRBJ1-2; v_call: TRBV14; d_call: .; cdr3_aa: CASSHLNNYGYTF; cdr3_nt: TGTGCCAGCAGCCACCTTAATAACTATGGCTACACCTTC
clone_size: .; j_call: TRBJ2-1; v_call: TRBV11-3; d_call: TRBD2; cdr3_aa: CASSVSGMLEQFF; cdr3_nt: TGTGCCAGCAGCGTTAGCGGGATGTTGGAGCAGTTCTTC
clone_size: .; j_call: TRBJ1-1; v_call: TRBV10-3; d_call: .; cdr3_aa: CAISGGVNTEAFF; cdr3_nt: TGTGCCATCAGTGGCGGGGTGAACACTGAAGCTTTCTTT
clone_size: .; j_call: TRBJ2-1; v_call: TRBV4-1; d_call: .; cdr3_aa: CASSRSAPFDGNEQFF; cdr3_nt: TGCGCCAGCAGCCGCAGTGCCCCTTTCGACGGGAATGAGCAGTTCTTC
clone_size: .; j_call: TRBJ2-5; v_call: TRBV7-8; d_call: .; cdr3_aa: CASSLVPEKETQYF; cdr3_nt: TGTGCCAGCAGCTTAGTACCGGAGAAAGAGACCCAGTACTTC
clone_size: .; j_call: TRBJ1-1; v_call: TRBV6-5; d_call: .; cdr3_aa: CASSNRQSDQAFF; cdr3_nt: TGTGCCAGCAGTAATAGACAGTCCGACCAAGCTTTCTTT
clone_size: .; j_call: TRBJ2-3; v_call: TRBV19; d_call: .; cdr3_aa: CASSIQADFSSTDTQYF; cdr3_nt: TGTGCCAGTAGTATTCAAGCGGATTTTTCTAGCACAGATACGCAGTATTTT
clone_size: .; j_call: TRBJ2-7; v_call: TRBV30; d_call: .; cdr3_aa: CAWSLGQTGDYEQYF; cdr3_nt: TGTGCCTGGAGTCTCGGACAGACCGGAGACTACGAGCAGTACTTC
clone_size: .; j_call: TRBJ2-5; v_call: TRBV7-9; d_call: TRBD1; cdr3_aa: CASGIYRGREQTQYF; cdr3_nt: TGTGCCAGCGGAATATACAGGGGAAGGGAGCAGACCCAGTACTTC
clone_size: .; j_call: TRBJ1-5; v_call: TRBV11-3; d_call: TRBD1; cdr3_aa: CASSSPTGPVWQPQHF; cdr3_nt: TGTGCCAGCAGCTCGCCGACAGGGCCCGTGTGGCAGCCCCAGCATTTT
clone_size: .; j_call: TRBJ2-2; v_call: TRBV14; d_call: .; cdr3_aa: CASSQLSTGELFF; cdr3_nt: TGTGCCAGCAGCCAATTGAGCACCGGGGAGCTGTTTTTT
clone_size: .; j_call: TRBJ1-1; v_call: TRBV5-8; d_call: .; cdr3_aa: CASSFGGPLEAFF; cdr3_nt: TGTGCCAGCAGCTTCGGCGGCCCGCTGGAAGCTTTCTTT
clone_size: .; j_call: TRBJ1-2; v_call: TRBV7-9; d_call: .; cdr3_aa: CASSPQGGNGYTF; cdr3_nt: TGTGCCAGCAGCCCGCAGGGTGGGAACGGCTACACCTTC
clone_size: once; j_call: TRBJ1-2; v_call: TRBV4-1; d_call: .; cdr3_aa: CASSHSAGLNYGYTF; cdr3_nt: TGCGCCAGCAGCCATTCGGCAGGCCTTAACTATGGCTACACCTTC